Listed below are T cell receptor beta chains from one sample, sequenced in a study of cytotoxic CD8 clonotypes in ibrutinib-treated CLL. Repertoires were generated with immunoSEQ multiplex PCR, while TCRdb's copy carries only in-frame clones and drops some. Of some 98,000 clones in the sample, 78% are singletons; the top ten hold under 35%. The sequencing used PBMCs, collected after 12 months of ibrutinib treatment. These receptors came from a human donor with chronic lymphocytic leukemia. The CDR3 runs from the conserved cysteine through the conserved F or W. A D gene is named only where the DNA matches it firmly. Only part of the rows carry a size: once, few, many, or a class if the clone is expanded.

DNA: TGTGCCAGCAGCTTAGCAGGGGGAGGGGGCTACGAGCAGTACTTC
CDR3: CASSLAGGGGYEQYF
V: TRBV7-2
size: .
D: .
J: TRBJ2-7

DNA: TGTGCCAGCAGCAATCAGCGGGGGGCTACCTACGAGCAGTACTTC
CDR3: CASSNQRGATYEQYF
V: TRBV28
size: .
D: TRBD2
J: TRBJ2-7

DNA: TGTGCCAGTAGTCGGACAGGCGTCCAAGAGACCCAGTACTTC
CDR3: CASSRTGVQETQYF
V: TRBV19
size: .
D: TRBD1
J: TRBJ2-5

DNA: TGTGCCAGCAGCCCCCAAACATCCTACAATGAGCAGTTCTTC
CDR3: CASSPQTSYNEQFF
V: TRBV11-2
size: .
D: .
J: TRBJ2-1

DNA: TGTGCCAGCAGCCTAGCGGGGGGTGAGACCCAGTACTTC
CDR3: CASSLAGGETQYF
V: TRBV7-9
size: .
D: TRBD2
J: TRBJ2-5

DNA: TGCGCCAGCTCGTTTCGGGGGGCTTCCACAGATACGCAGTATTTT
CDR3: CASSFRGASTDTQYF
V: TRBV10-2
size: .
D: .
J: TRBJ2-3

DNA: TGTGCCAGCAGCCCGGGGACAGGGGGGATGGAGACCCAGTACTTC
CDR3: CASSPGTGGMETQYF
V: TRBV7-3
size: .
D: TRBD1
J: TRBJ2-5

DNA: TGTGCCAGCAGGAAACTCTCGACAGCAAACTATGGCTACACCTTC
CDR3: CASRKLSTANYGYTF
V: TRBV6-5
size: .
D: .
J: TRBJ1-2

DNA: TGTGCCAGCAGCGGCTGCACGGCAGGGGCGTACAATGAGCAGTTCTTC
CDR3: CASSGCTAGAYNEQFF
V: TRBV21-1
size: .
D: .
J: TRBJ2-1

DNA: TGCAGTGCTAGGCCTGGCTACACCTTC
CDR3: CSARPGYTF
V: TRBV20-1
size: .
D: .
J: TRBJ1-2

DNA: TGTGCCAGCAGGCGGGAAGATACGCAGTATTTT
CDR3: CASRREDTQYF
V: TRBV25-1
size: .
D: .
J: TRBJ2-3

DNA: TGCGCCAGCAGCTTGTGGCAGGGGGTGTTGTACGAGCAGTACTTC
CDR3: CASSLWQGVLYEQYF
V: TRBV5-1
size: .
D: TRBD1
J: TRBJ2-7

DNA: TGTGCCAGCAGTGAAGCCCAGGGGACTATCTATGGCTACACCTTC
CDR3: CASSEAQGTIYGYTF
V: TRBV6-1
size: .
D: .
J: TRBJ1-2

DNA: TGTGCCAGCAGTGAACAGGGAAATGAAGCTTTCTTT
CDR3: CASSEQGNEAFF
V: TRBV2
size: .
D: .
J: TRBJ1-1

DNA: TGCAGCGTTGGATCCCTTTTGGAGACTGAAGCTTTCTTT
CDR3: CSVGSLLETEAFF
V: TRBV29-1
size: .
D: .
J: TRBJ1-1

DNA: TGTGCCAGCAGTTACGGGGGTATCACTAATTCACCCCTCCACTTT
CDR3: CASSYGGITNSPLHF
V: TRBV6-5
size: .
D: .
J: TRBJ1-6

DNA: TGTGCCAGCAGTTACTCATCAGGGGGCTACACAGATACGCAGTATTTT
CDR3: CASSYSSGGYTDTQYF
V: TRBV6-5
size: .
D: TRBD1
J: TRBJ2-3

DNA: TGTGCCAGCAGCTCCACTAGGTGGGACACCGGGGAGCTGTTTTTT
CDR3: CASSSTRWDTGELFF
V: TRBV5-5
size: .
D: .
J: TRBJ2-2

DNA: TGTGCCAGCGATCTGCGGGGGCTAGCGGGGAACGAGCAGTTCTTC
CDR3: CASDLRGLAGNEQFF
V: TRBV5-6
size: .
D: TRBD2
J: TRBJ2-1

DNA: TGTGCCAGTAGGTCCACAGATACGCAGTATTTT
CDR3: CASRSTDTQYF
V: TRBV19
size: .
D: .
J: TRBJ2-3

DNA: TGCGCCAGCAGCCCCTCCGGTCACAGGGGGCAAGAGACCCAGTACTTC
CDR3: CASSPSGHRGQETQYF
V: TRBV5-1
size: .
D: TRBD1
J: TRBJ2-5

DNA: TGTGCGGTCCGAGACCTAAATCAGCCCCAGCATTTT
CDR3: CAVRDLNQPQHF
V: TRBV28
size: .
D: .
J: TRBJ1-5

DNA: TGTGCCAGTAGTATAGGAGGGCAGGGAAGGACTGGCTACACCTTC
CDR3: CASSIGGQGRTGYTF
V: TRBV19
size: .
D: .
J: TRBJ1-2

DNA: TGTGCCAGCTCACCAATGTTATCTGGGAGTGGATACGAGCAGTACTTC
CDR3: CASSPMLSGSGYEQYF
V: TRBV18
size: .
D: .
J: TRBJ2-7

DNA: TGTGCCAGCAGTGGATCGACAGGGACTAGCTCCTACAATGAGCAGTTCTTC
CDR3: CASSGSTGTSSYNEQFF
V: TRBV6-1
size: .
D: .
J: TRBJ2-1

DNA: TGTGCCAGCAGCCCCCTAGCGGGGTTCACAGATACGCAGTATTTT
CDR3: CASSPLAGFTDTQYF
V: TRBV7-6
size: .
D: TRBD2
J: TRBJ2-3

DNA: TGCGCCAGCAGCCAAGATCGGATGGCGGGGGGTAGGAATGAGCAGTTCTTC
CDR3: CASSQDRMAGGRNEQFF
V: TRBV4-3
size: .
D: TRBD2
J: TRBJ2-1

DNA: TGTGCCAGTAGTATTGGGCAGGGTGATGCTAATGAAAAACTGTTTTTT
CDR3: CASSIGQGDANEKLFF
V: TRBV19
size: .
D: .
J: TRBJ1-4

DNA: TGTGCCAGCAGTTTGGTTACGGGGGCAAGTAGGGAGACCCAGTACTTC
CDR3: CASSLVTGASRETQYF
V: TRBV28
size: .
D: .
J: TRBJ2-5

DNA: TGTGCCAGCAGCGTGGGCCCGTCGAACACTGAAGCTTTCTTT
CDR3: CASSVGPSNTEAFF
V: TRBV5-4
size: .
D: .
J: TRBJ1-1

DNA: TGCGCCAGCAGCCACAGGACAGGGGGGAGCGGGGAGCTGTTTTTT
CDR3: CASSHRTGGSGELFF
V: TRBV4-3
size: .
D: TRBD1
J: TRBJ2-2

DNA: TGTGCCAGCAGTGAGATACAGGGTATGGAGTTCAATCAGCCCCAGCATTTT
CDR3: CASSEIQGMEFNQPQHF
V: TRBV6-1
size: .
D: .
J: TRBJ1-5

DNA: TGCAGCGCGGTAGGTAGCGGGGGGCCAGGGAGCGAGCAGTACTTC
CDR3: CSAVGSGGPGSEQYF
V: TRBV29-1
size: .
D: TRBD2
J: TRBJ2-7

DNA: TGTGCCAGCAGCCAAGTTATAGCGAATGAGCAGTTCTTC
CDR3: CASSQVIANEQFF
V: TRBV4-2
size: once
D: .
J: TRBJ2-1

DNA: TGTGCCAGCAACCTTCGACAGGAGGGGTACAATGAGCAGTTCTTC
CDR3: CASNLRQEGYNEQFF
V: TRBV7-8
size: .
D: .
J: TRBJ2-1

DNA: TGTGCCAGCAGCCCAACCCAAACAGGGAGAGTCACCTTC
CDR3: CASSPTQTGRVTF
V: TRBV7-9
size: .
D: .
J: TRBJ1-2

DNA: TGTGCCAGCAGAAACAGGGAGGTGGACTATGGCTACACCTTC
CDR3: CASRNREVDYGYTF
V: TRBV5-4
size: .
D: .
J: TRBJ1-2

DNA: TGTGCCAGTAGTACCCCCCGACACAATCAGGGCTATGGCTACACCTTC
CDR3: CASSTPRHNQGYGYTF
V: TRBV19
size: .
D: .
J: TRBJ1-2

DNA: TGCGCCAGCAAAGACACCACCTTCTCCTACGAGCAGTACTTC
CDR3: CASKDTTFSYEQYF
V: TRBV5-1
size: .
D: .
J: TRBJ2-7

DNA: TGCGCCAGCAGCTTGGAGGGGGCGGTGGGTCACGAGCAGTACTTC
CDR3: CASSLEGAVGHEQYF
V: TRBV5-1
size: once
D: TRBD1
J: TRBJ2-7

DNA: TGTGCCAGTAGTAACTATCCTGGAAACACCATATATTTT
CDR3: CASSNYPGNTIYF
V: TRBV19
size: .
D: .
J: TRBJ1-3

DNA: TGTGCCAGCAGCTCGAAAGATACGCAGTATTTT
CDR3: CASSSKDTQYF
V: TRBV11-3
size: .
D: .
J: TRBJ2-3

DNA: TGTGCCAGCAGCCCAGCCGGGGACAGCGTCCAGCATTTT
CDR3: CASSPAGDSVQHF
V: TRBV7-8
size: .
D: TRBD1
J: TRBJ1-5

DNA: TGTGCCAGCAGCCCCCAGAGCGGGGGGGGAAGTGAGACCCAGTACTTC
CDR3: CASSPQSGGGSETQYF
V: TRBV7-2
size: .
D: TRBD2
J: TRBJ2-5

DNA: TGTGCCAGCAGCCACCGATGGGACAGGGACCCCAAAGGGACCCAGTACTTC
CDR3: CASSHRWDRDPKGTQYF
V: TRBV14
size: few
D: TRBD1
J: TRBJ2-5

DNA: TGTGCCTGGACCGAACAAGGGAGACAGGGGATTCAGGAGCAGTTCTTC
CDR3: CAWTEQGRQGIQEQFF
V: TRBV30
size: .
D: TRBD1
J: TRBJ2-1

DNA: TGTGCCAGCAGCTTGGTCGGGACAGACTACAATGAGCAGTTCTTC
CDR3: CASSLVGTDYNEQFF
V: TRBV5-6
size: .
D: TRBD1
J: TRBJ2-1

DNA: TGTGCCAGCTCACCACCGAAGAGCCAGGGGACGACCTCTGGGGCCAACGTCCTGACTTTC
CDR3: CASSPPKSQGTTSGANVLTF
V: TRBV18
size: .
D: .
J: TRBJ2-6

DNA: TGCGCCAGCAGCCTCTGGGGGGCTGGCGCTGAAGCTTTCTTT
CDR3: CASSLWGAGAEAFF
V: TRBV5-1
size: .
D: .
J: TRBJ1-1

DNA: TGTGCCTGGAGTCATAGCGGGGGGCTCAGCTCCTACGAGCAGTACTTC
CDR3: CAWSHSGGLSSYEQYF
V: TRBV30
size: once
D: TRBD2
J: TRBJ2-7

DNA: TGTGCCAGCAGCCCCGCGGGGCCGACCTACGAGCAGTACTTC
CDR3: CASSPAGPTYEQYF
V: TRBV7-2
size: once
D: .
J: TRBJ2-7

DNA: TGTGCCTGGAGACAGGGGGCTCACACTGAAGCTTTCTTT
CDR3: CAWRQGAHTEAFF
V: TRBV30
size: .
D: TRBD1
J: TRBJ1-1

DNA: TGCAGCGTTGATACTGCAGCCCAGCGAGAGACCCAGTACTTC
CDR3: CSVDTAAQRETQYF
V: TRBV29-1
size: .
D: .
J: TRBJ2-5

DNA: TGTGCCAGCAGCACTTTACAATCTTATAGTAATGAGCAGTTCTTC
CDR3: CASSTLQSYSNEQFF
V: TRBV11-1
size: .
D: .
J: TRBJ2-1